This T cell receptor (beta chain) was obtained from a study of T cell repertoires in cytomegalovirus infection. For the study at large: CMV infection plus the matching HLA type was flagged by public TCR beta signatures.

Germline V CDR1 and CDR2: LNHDA, SQIVND (reference sequence). V shed 6 bases and J shed 4 bases, with 12 bases lying between them. The CDR3 length is 13 residues. In TCRdb, the reads were re-called with MiXCR into one record per CDR3 protein. The repertoire includes fewer than 400,000 distinct CDR3 sequences, 15% to 20% of them detected once, and approximately 8% sits in the top ten. This rearrangement joins TRBV19 to TRBJ1-2, with D perhaps TRBD1 (5 bases). Sample: PBMCs. The source is a human donor in good health (CMV status not recorded). Some clones in this sample may be carry-over from other donors' samples. The CDR3 nucleotides read TGTGCCAGTAGCGCACCAACAGGCTATGGCTACACCTTC. Its translation is CASSAPTGYGYTF.